The TCR beta chain under discussion was sequenced for a study of PD-L1 blockade in urothelial cancer (dated by TCRdb to between 2016 and 2019). Describing the broader study: Therapy was started in 2014 for all patients, and atezolizumab 1,200 mg was administered intravenously every 3 weeks. Whole exome sequencing and RNA sequencing of pretreatment tumors were performed alongside TCR sequencing in the same patients. Pretreatment tumor samples, along with matched peripheral blood serially collected before and after atezolizumab treatment, were subjected to TCR sequencing. An ECOG performance status of 0 or 1 was recorded for the patients, and 0 to 3 prior chemotherapy regimens had been received by the patients. Blood samples were analyzed 3 weeks after the start of treatment (second dose) and 6 weeks after the start of treatment. About 90% of the roughly 29 patients were identified as males with urothelial cancer of bladder origin, and a prior smoking history was reported by 18 of 29 patients. Blood samples gave median yields of 141,255 T cells and around 88,000 unique TCRs, along with a median clonality of around 0.075. Durable clinical benefit was achieved by nine patients but not by the remaining 20. Pretreatment blood TCR-seq was available for twenty-nine patients, at least one posttreatment blood collection was obtained for around 25 patients, and tumor TCR-seq was available for around 25 patients. Somatic, immune and clinical correlates of response to PD-L1 blockade with atezolizumab in urothelial cancer were the focus of an exploratory multi-omic analysis. Progression-free survival longer than 6 months counted as durable clinical benefit, and TCR features were additionally tested against both progression-free and overall survival.

To estimate absolute template abundance from read counts, synthetic TCR analog templates were spiked into each PCR. The immunoSEQ assay was used to amplify TCRbeta CDR3 regions from genomic DNA with bias-controlled V and J gene primers. Rearranged TCRbeta segments were sequenced at approximately 20X coverage. As for how the authors treated the data: Clustering was used to correct sequencing errors, and CDR3s were annotated against IMGT to assign V, D and J genes. Out-of-frame and stop-codon sequences were excluded, and only productive TCRbeta rearrangements were used in downstream analyses. To compute clonality, Shannon entropy was normalized by the log of the number of unique productive sequences and then subtracted from one. Clones differing between time points or between blood and tumor were identified using Fisher's exact test with Benjamini-Hochberg correction, with an adjusted p below 0.01 applied as the threshold. Drawn from immuneACCESS, this table holds only the in-frame rearrangements with V and J called that TCRdb kept. Clones are partly lost; checked studies trace under half to an unresolved V gene and leave the rest unexplained. V, J and clone size reflect that table, while D and trimming were determined from the DNA. A total of 83,000 or so clones appear in this sample, 75% to 90% of them only once. The leading ten clones occupy 8.4% of the sample.

What the time point label conveys for this sample: peripheral blood 6 weeks after treatment start. A cohort of more than 25 patients with locally advanced or metastatic urothelial carcinoma, treated at Memorial Sloan Kettering on a trial protocol, was included. Peripheral blood mononuclear cells were collected pretreatment and during treatment, at between 1 and 8 total time points per patient. The Qiagen DNeasy Blood extraction kit was used to purify genomic DNA from total PBMCs and from tumor samples. PBMCs were collected pretreatment and during treatment and were isolated and stored as previously described. From its cysteine to its phenylalanine, the CDR3 spans 14 amino acids. Only the CDR3 portion is preserved as DNA: 42 bases, with reading frame beginning at the first base. Trimming removed 4 bases from V and 1 base from J; the gene matches leave 1 base unexplained. Looking up the germline V gene yields CDR1 SGHVS and CDR2 FQNEAQ.

Broad study findings and their caveats: Patients with durable benefit showed greater expansion of tumor-associated TCR clones in peripheral blood 3 weeks after starting treatment (n ≈ 21, p = 0.022). Improved progression-free and overall survival was associated with having pretreatment peripheral blood TCR clonality below the median. Because the sample size was small (n ≈ 28) and many of the analyses were exploratory, the results are meant to be hypothesis-generating.

As concerns this clone: It lacks a known antigen. It has no much larger one-base neighbor in the sample; base qualities were not kept.

The specimen comprised PBMCs, sampled around atezolizumab (anti-PD-L1) treatment. Recombination connected TRBV7-8 to TRBJ1-1, with TRBD1 identical over 9 junction bases. The TCR was taken from a man between 65 and 85 years old with urothelial cancer. The CDR3 corresponds to CASSWDRANTEAFF. The DNA reads TGTGCCAGCAGCTGGGACAGGGCGAACACTGAAGCTTTCTTT.